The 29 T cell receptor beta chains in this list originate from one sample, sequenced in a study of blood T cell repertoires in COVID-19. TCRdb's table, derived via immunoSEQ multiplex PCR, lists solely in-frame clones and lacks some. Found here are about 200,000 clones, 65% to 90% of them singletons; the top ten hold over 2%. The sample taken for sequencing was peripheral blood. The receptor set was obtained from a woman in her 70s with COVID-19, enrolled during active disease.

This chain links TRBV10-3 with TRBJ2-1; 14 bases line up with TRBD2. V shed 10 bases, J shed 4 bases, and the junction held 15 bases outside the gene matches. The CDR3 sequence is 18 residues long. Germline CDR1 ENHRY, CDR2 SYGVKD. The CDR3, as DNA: TGTGCCACCACTCCGGGACTAGCGGGAGCTGATTATTACAATGAGCAGTTCTTC. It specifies CATTPGLAGADYYNEQFF.

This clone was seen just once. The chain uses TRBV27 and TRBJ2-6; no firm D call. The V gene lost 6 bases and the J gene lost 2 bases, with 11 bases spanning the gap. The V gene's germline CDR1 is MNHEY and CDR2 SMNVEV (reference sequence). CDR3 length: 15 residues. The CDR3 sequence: CASSDPRAGANVLTF. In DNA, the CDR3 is TGTGCCAGCAGCGATCCGCGTGCTGGGGCCAACGTCCTGACTTTC. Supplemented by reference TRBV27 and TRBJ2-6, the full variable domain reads EAQVTQNPRYLITVTGKKLTVTCSQNMNHEYMSWYRQDPGLGLRQIYYSMNVEVTDKGDVPEGYKVSRKEKRNFPLILESPSPNQTSLYFCASSDPRAGANVLTFGAGSRLTVL.

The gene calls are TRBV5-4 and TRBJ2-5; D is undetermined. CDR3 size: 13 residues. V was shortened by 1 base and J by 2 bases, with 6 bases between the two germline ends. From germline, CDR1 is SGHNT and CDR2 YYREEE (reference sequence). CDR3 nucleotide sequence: TGTGCCAGCAGCTTGCCCCAGCAAGAGACCCAGTACTTC. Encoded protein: CASSLPQQETQYF.

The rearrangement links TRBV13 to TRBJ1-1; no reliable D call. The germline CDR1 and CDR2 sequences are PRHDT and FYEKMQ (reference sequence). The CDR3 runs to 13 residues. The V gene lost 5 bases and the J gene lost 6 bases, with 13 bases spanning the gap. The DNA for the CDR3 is TGTGCCAGCAGCCGAACCCGTTCAGCTGAAGCTTTCTTT. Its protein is CASSRTRSAEAFF. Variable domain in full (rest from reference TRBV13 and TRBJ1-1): AAGVIQSPRHLIKEKRETATLKCYPIPRHDTVYWYQQGPGQDPQFLISFYEKMQSDKGSIPDRFSAQQFSDYHSELNMSSLELGDSALYFCASSRTRSAEAFFGQGTRLTVV.

CDR3 DNA: TGTGCCAGCAGTGAAGCGCTGGCTTCCTACGAGCAGTACTTC. Its protein product is CASSEALASYEQYF. The chain joins TRBV2 to TRBJ2-7; D uncertain. The CDR3 contains 14 residues. Trimming took 0 bases from V and 1 from J, leaving 7 bases between them. Germline V gene data show CDR1 as SNHLY and CDR2 as FYNNEI.

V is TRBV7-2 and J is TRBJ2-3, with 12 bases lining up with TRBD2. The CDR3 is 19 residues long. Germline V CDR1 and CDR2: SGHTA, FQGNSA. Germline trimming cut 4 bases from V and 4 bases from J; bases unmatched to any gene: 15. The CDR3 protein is CASSWPPNSSGGAADTQYF. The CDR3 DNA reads TGTGCCAGCAGCTGGCCGCCTAATTCTAGCGGGGGGGCCGCAGATACGCAGTATTTT. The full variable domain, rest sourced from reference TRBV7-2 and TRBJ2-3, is GAGVSQSPSNKVTEKGKDVELRCDPISGHTALYWYRQSLGQGLEFLIYFQGNSAPDKSGLPSDRFSAERTGGSVSTLTIQRTQQEDSAVYLCASSWPPNSSGGAADTQYFGPGTRLTVL.

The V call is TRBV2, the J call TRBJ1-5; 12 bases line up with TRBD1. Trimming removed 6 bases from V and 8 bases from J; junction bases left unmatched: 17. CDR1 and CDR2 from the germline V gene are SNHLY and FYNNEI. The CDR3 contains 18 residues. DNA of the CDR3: TGTGCCAGCAGGGAGGGGACAGGGGGCTCCCTTCACGGGGAGCCCCAGCATTTT. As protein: CASREGTGGSLHGEPQHF.

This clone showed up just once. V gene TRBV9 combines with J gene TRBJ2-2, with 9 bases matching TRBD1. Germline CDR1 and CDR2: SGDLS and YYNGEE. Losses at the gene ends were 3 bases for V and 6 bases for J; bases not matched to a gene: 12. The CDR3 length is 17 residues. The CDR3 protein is CASSARDRVNVPGELFF. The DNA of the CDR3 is TGTGCCAGCAGCGCACGGGACAGGGTAAATGTTCCCGGGGAGCTGTTTTTT.

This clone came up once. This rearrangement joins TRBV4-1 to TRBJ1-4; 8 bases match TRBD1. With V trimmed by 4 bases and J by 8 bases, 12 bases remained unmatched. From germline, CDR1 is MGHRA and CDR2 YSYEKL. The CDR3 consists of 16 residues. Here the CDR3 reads CASSRITGGVEEKLFF. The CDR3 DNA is TGCGCCAGCAGCCGCATAACAGGGGGGGTAGAGGAAAAACTGTTTTTT.

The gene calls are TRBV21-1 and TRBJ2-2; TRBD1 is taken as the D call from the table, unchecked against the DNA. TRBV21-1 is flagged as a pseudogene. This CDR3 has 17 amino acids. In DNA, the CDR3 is TGTGCCAGCAGCACGACTACCGGGACAGCGAACACCGGGGAGCTGTTTTTT. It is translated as CASSTTTGTANTGELFF.

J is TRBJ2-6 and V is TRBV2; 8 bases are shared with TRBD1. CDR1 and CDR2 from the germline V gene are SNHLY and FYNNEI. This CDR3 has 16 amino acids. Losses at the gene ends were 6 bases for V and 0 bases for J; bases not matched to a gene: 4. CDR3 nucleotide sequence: TGTGCCAGCAGACTACAGGGGGACTCTGGGGCCAACGTCCTGACTTTC. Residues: CASRLQGDSGANVLTF.

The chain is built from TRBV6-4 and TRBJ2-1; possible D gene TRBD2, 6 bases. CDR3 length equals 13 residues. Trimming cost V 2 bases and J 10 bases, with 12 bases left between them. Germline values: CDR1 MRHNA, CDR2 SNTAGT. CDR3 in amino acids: CASSDALAGEQFF. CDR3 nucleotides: TGTGCCAGCAGTGACGCACTAGCAGGGGAGCAGTTCTTC.

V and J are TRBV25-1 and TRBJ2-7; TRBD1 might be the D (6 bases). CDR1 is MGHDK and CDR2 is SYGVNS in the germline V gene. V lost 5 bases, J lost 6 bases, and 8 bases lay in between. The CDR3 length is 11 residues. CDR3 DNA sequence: TGTGCCAGCAGTACAGGGTCCGAGCAGTACTTC. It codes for CASSTGSEQYF.

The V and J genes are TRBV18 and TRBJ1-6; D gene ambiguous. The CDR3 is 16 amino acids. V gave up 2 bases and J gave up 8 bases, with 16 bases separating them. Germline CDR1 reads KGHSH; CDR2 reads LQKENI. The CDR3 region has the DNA TGTGCCAGCTCACCAGAAGTAACCCCTCAGGATTCACCCCTCCACTTT. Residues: CASSPEVTPQDSPLHF.

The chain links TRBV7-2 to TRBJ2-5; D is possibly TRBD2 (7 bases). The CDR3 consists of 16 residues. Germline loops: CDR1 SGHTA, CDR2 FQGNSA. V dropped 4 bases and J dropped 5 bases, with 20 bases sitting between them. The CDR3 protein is CASSYTPLGGAETQYF. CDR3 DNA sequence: TGTGCCAGCAGCTACACACCCCTAGGGGGGGCGGAGACCCAGTACTTC.

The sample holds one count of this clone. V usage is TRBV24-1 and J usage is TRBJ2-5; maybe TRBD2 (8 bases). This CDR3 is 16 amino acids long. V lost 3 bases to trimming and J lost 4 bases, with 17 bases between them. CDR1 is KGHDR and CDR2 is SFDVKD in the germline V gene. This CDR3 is CATSDPGRGRGETQYF. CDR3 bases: TGTGCCACCAGTGATCCCGGGAGGGGGCGAGGAGAGACCCAGTACTTC.

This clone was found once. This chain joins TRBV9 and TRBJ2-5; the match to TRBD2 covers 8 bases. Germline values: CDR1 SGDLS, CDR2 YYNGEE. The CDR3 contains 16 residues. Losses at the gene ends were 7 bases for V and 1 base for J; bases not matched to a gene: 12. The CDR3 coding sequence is TGTGCCAGCTCCCGGAGGGCGGGGGGCCCCCAAGAGACCCAGTACTTC. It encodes CASSRRAGGPQETQYF.

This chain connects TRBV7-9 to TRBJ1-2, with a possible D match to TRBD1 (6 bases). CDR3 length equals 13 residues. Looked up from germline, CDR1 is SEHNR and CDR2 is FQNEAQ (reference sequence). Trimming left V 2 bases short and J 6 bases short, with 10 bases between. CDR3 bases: TGTGCCAGCAGCTTAAACACAGGGCATGGCTACACCTTC. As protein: CASSLNTGHGYTF.

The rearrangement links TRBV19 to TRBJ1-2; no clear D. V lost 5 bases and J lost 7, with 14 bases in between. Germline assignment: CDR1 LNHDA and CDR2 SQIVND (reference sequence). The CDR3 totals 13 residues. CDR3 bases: TGTGCCAGTAGTTTTCTGACAACCCTTGGCTACACCTTC. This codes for CASSFLTTLGYTF.

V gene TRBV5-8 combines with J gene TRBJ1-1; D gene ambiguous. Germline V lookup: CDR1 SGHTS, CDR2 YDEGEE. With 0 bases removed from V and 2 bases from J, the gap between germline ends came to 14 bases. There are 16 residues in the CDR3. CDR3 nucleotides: TGTGCCAGCAGCTTGGCCCTCCAGGCTTTAAACACTGAAGCTTTCTTT. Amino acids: CASSLALQALNTEAFF.

The CDR3 DNA reads TGTGCCAGCAGCGTTGAACCGGGACAGGGAGTTGGATCCCTCCACTTT. Protein sequence: CASSVEPGQGVGSLHF. The chain is built from TRBV5-4 and TRBJ1-6, with 9 positions matching TRBD1. V shed 4 bases and J 14 bases; nucleotides not matched to a gene: 16. This CDR3 is built from 16 residues. Germline V gene sequence: CDR1 SGHNT, CDR2 YYREEE (reference sequence).

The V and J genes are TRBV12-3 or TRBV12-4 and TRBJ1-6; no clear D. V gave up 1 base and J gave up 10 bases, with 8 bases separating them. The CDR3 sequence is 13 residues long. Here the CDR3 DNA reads TGTGCCAGCAGTTTAGAGCGGTACTCACCCCTCCACTTT. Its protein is CASSLERYSPLHF.

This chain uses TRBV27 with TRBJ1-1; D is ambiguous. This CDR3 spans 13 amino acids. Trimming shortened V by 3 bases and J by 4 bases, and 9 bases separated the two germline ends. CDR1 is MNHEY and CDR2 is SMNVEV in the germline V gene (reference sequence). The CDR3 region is CASSFREATEAFF. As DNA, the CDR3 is TGTGCCAGCAGTTTCCGGGAGGCCACTGAAGCTTTCTTT.

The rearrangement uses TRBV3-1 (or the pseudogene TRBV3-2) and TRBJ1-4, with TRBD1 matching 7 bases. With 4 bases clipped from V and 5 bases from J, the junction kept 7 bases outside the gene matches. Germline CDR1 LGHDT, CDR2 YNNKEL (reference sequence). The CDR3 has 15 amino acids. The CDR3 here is CASSPHDRENEKLFF. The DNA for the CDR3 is TGTGCCAGCAGCCCCCACGACAGGGAGAATGAAAAACTGTTTTTT.

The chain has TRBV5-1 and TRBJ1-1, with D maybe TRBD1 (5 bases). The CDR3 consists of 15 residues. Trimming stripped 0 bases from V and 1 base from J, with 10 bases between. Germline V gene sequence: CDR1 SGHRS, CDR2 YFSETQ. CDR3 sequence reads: CASSLEQDRNTEAFF. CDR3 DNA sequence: TGCGCCAGCAGCTTGGAACAGGACCGGAACACTGAAGCTTTCTTT.

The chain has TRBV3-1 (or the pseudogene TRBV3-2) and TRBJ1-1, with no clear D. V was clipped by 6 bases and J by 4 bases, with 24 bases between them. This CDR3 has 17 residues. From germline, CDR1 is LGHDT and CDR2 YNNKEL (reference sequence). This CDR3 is CASSLARPGWVITEAFF. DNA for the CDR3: TGTGCCAGCAGTCTAGCACGTCCAGGCTGGGTAATCACTGAAGCTTTCTTT.

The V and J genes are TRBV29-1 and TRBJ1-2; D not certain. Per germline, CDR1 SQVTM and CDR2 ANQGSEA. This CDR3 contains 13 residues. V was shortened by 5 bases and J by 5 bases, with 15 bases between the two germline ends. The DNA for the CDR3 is TGCAGCGTTCGAGGAATGGGTGCTTATGGCTACACCTTC. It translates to CSVRGMGAYGYTF.

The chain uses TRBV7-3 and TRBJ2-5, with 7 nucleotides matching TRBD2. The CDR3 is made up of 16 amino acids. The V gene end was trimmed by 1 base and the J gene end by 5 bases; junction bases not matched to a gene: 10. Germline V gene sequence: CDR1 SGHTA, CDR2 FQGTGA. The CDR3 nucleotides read TGTGCCAGCAGCTTAAGAAGCGGGGTCGGCGGGGAGACCCAGTACTTC. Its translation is CASSLRSGVGGETQYF.

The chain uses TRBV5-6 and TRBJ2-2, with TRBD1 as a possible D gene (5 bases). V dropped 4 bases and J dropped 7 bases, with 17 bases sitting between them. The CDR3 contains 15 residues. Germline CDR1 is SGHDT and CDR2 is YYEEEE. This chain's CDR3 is CASSRQGIEGGELFF. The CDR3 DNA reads TGTGCCAGCAGCCGGCAGGGAATTGAAGGCGGGGAGCTGTTTTTT.